Listed below are T cell receptor beta chains from one sample, sequenced in a study of blood T cells in healthy people across ages. Each CDR3 protein is one row after TCRdb ran MiXCR on the 5' RACE reads. The table has 1,800,000 or so distinct CDR3 sequences, about 39% seen once. Sequenced input: blood. All receptors come from a human donor in good health. CDR3s include the opening cysteine and the closing phenylalanine or tryptophan. A D gene is named only where the DNA matches it firmly. Part of the rows lack a size; the others show once, few, many or a class for expanded clones.

clone size,V gene,J gene,D gene,CDR3 DNA,CDR3 protein
few,TRBV27,TRBJ2-1,NA,TGTGCCAGCAGGCTAGGGACGGTTAATGAGCAGTTCTTC,CASRLGTVNEQFF
NA,TRBV20-1,TRBJ2-3,TRBD2,TGCAGTGCTGGGGATCCTACTAGCGGGGATCCCACAGATACGCAGTATTTT,CSAGDPTSGDPTDTQYF
NA,TRBV4-3,TRBJ2-3,TRBD2,TGCGCCAGCAGCCAAGACGCTAGCGGGGATCGCACAGATACGCAGTATTTT,CASSQDASGDRTDTQYF
many,TRBV20-1,TRBJ2-7,NA,TGCAGTGCAATAAGACGGCCCGGGGCGGGAAAGGATGAGCAGTACTTC,CSAIRRPGAGKDEQYF
NA,TRBV6-5,TRBJ1-4,TRBD1,TGTGCCAGCAGTAGACAGGGGGTTGAAAAACTGTTTTTT,CASSRQGVEKLFF
NA,TRBV5-1,TRBJ2-3,NA,TGCGCCGGCAGCTTGGCCCCCCGGAGCCTCACAGATACGCAGTATTTT,CAGSLAPRSLTDTQYF
NA,TRBV24-1,TRBJ2-1,TRBD2,TGTGCCACCGCGGGACTAGCGGGTTCCAGCTCCTACAATGAGCAGTTCTTC,CATAGLAGSSSYNEQFF
NA,TRBV20-1,TRBJ2-3,NA,TGCAGTGCTCCCTCGGGTTCAGATACGCAGTATTTT,CSAPSGSDTQYF
few,TRBV5-1,TRBJ2-7,TRBD2,TGCGCCAGCAGCCCAACCGGGAGGAGAGAGCAGTACTTC,CASSPTGRREQYF
few,TRBV10-3,TRBJ1-2,TRBD1,TGTGCCATCAGTGAGTACAGGGGGAACTATGGCTACACCTTC,CAISEYRGNYGYTF
few,TRBV6-5,TRBJ1-5,NA,TGTGCCAGCAGTCGAGGGGTTCGAGGCAATCAGCCCCAGCATTTT,CASSRGVRGNQPQHF
NA,TRBV7-2,TRBJ2-2,TRBD2,TGTGCCAGCAGCCTGGGACTAGCGGGGGCGCAGGGCGGGGAGCTGTTTTTT,CASSLGLAGAQGGELFF
NA,TRBV7-9,TRBJ2-7,NA,TGTGCTAGCAGCACCATGGGACTTTCCAGCTCCTACGAGCAGTACTTC,CASSTMGLSSSYEQYF
NA,TRBV9,TRBJ1-1,TRBD1,TGTGCCAGCAGCGTAGTAGAGGGTATGGGACAGGTTAACACTGAAGCTTTCTTT,CASSVVEGMGQVNTEAFF
NA,TRBV12-3/TRBV12-4,TRBJ1-2,NA,TGTGCCAGCAGTTTCTCTCGAGGTGGCTACACCTTC,CASSFSRGGYTF
few,TRBV7-2,TRBJ1-1,TRBD1,TGTGCCAGCAGCTCCCTGACAGGGGGAAACACTGAAGCTTTCTTT,CASSSLTGGNTEAFF
NA,TRBV7-9,TRBJ2-7,TRBD1,TGTGCCAGCAGCACGCTCGACAGGGGGGATCCCTACGAGCAGTACTTC,CASSTLDRGDPYEQYF
NA,TRBV9,TRBJ1-1,TRBD1,TGTGCCAGCAGCGGGACAGGAAAATTTGCTTTCTTT,CASSGTGKFAFF
NA,TRBV5-1,TRBJ1-1,TRBD1,TGCGCCAGCAGCTTGGGGGACAGTCTATACGGGAACACTGAAGCTTTCTTT,CASSLGDSLYGNTEAFF
NA,TRBV18,TRBJ2-7,NA,TGTGCCAGCTCACCCGGGACAAGGGTCTCCTACGAGCAGTACTTC,CASSPGTRVSYEQYF
NA,TRBV15,TRBJ2-3,NA,TGTGCCACCAGCACCTACCCGGACCGGGACCCAGTTTTCCACACAGATACGCAGTATTTT,CATSTYPDRDPVFHTDTQYF
NA,TRBV29-1,TRBJ1-3,NA,TGCAGCGTTGAGGCCCTCGAGGGGCCTGGAAACACCATATATTTT,CSVEALEGPGNTIYF
few,TRBV12-3/TRBV12-4,TRBJ1-5,NA,TGTGCCAGCACCTCCTCGAGGGGATACAATCAGCCCCAGCATTTT,CASTSSRGYNQPQHF
NA,TRBV5-1,TRBJ1-2,NA,TGCGCCAGCAGCTTGGAAGGACACACAGGCTATGGCTACACCTTC,CASSLEGHTGYGYTF
NA,TRBV7-3,TRBJ2-3,NA,TGTGCCAGCAGCTTAAATAGCAGGGGCACCGGTACGCAGTATTTT,CASSLNSRGTGTQYF
few,TRBV20-1,TRBJ1-6,NA,TGCAGTGCTGGGAGCAGGGGCTTCGGGAAGACCCTCCACTTT,CSAGSRGFGKTLHF
few,TRBV7-2,TRBJ1-5,TRBD1,TGTGCCAGCAGCCCTAGACAGGGGGCGGGGAGCAATCAGCCCCAGCATTTT,CASSPRQGAGSNQPQHF
once,TRBV12-3/TRBV12-4,TRBJ2-3,NA,TGTGCCAGCAGTCCAAAGACTGCAGATACGCAGTATTTT,CASSPKTADTQYF
many,TRBV29-1,TRBJ2-7,NA,TGCAGCGTTGATTACAGGGCCCTGGGTTCGTACGAGCAGTACTTC,CSVDYRALGSYEQYF
NA,TRBV7-8,TRBJ2-5,NA,TGTGCCAGCAGCTTAGCGCTGATAGCGGGGGACAGGGAAGAGACCCAGTACTTC,CASSLALIAGDREETQYF
many,TRBV14,TRBJ1-2,NA,TGTGCCAGCAGCCCGGGGACGGTCTCCTATGGCTACACCTTC,CASSPGTVSYGYTF
NA,TRBV9,TRBJ2-3,NA,TGTGCCAGCAGCGTCCTAGCGTATCCCACAGATACGCAGTATTTT,CASSVLAYPTDTQYF
NA,TRBV5-5,TRBJ2-3,NA,TGTGCCAGCAGCTCTGGACGGGCCCGCACAGATACGCAGTATTTT,CASSSGRARTDTQYF
NA,TRBV4-3,TRBJ2-3,NA,TGCGCCAGCAGCCAACTAGCGTGGGGTAACACAGATACGCAGTATTTT,CASSQLAWGNTDTQYF
few,TRBV6-6,TRBJ2-6,NA,TGTGCCAGCAGATGGGCAGGAACGTCCTCTGGGGCCAACGTCCTGACTTTC,CASRWAGTSSGANVLTF